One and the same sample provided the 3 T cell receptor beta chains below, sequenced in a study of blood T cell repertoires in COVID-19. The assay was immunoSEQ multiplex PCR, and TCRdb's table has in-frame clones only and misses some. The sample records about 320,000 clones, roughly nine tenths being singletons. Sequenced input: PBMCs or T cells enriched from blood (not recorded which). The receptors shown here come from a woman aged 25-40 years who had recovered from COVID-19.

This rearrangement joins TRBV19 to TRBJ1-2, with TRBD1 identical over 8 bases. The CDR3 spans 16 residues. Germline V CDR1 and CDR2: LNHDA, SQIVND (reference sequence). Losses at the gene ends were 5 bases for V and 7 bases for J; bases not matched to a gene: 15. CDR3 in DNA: TGTGCCAGTAGTCAACGGACAGGGCCTAAGGGGCTTGGCTACACCTTC. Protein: CASSQRTGPKGLGYTF.

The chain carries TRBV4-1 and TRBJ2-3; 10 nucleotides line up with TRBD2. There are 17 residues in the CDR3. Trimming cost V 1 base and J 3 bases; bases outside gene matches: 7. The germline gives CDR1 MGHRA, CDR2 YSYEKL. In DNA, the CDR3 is TGCGCCAGCAGCCAAGGGCGGCTAGCGGGGGTGACAGATACGCAGTATTTT. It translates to CASSQGRLAGVTDTQYF.

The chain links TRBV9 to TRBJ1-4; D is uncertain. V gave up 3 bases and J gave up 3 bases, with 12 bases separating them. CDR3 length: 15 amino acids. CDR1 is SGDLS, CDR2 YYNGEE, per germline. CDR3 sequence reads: CASSAGELSNEKLFF. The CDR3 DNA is TGTGCCAGCAGCGCCGGGGAGTTATCTAATGAAAAACTGTTTTTT.